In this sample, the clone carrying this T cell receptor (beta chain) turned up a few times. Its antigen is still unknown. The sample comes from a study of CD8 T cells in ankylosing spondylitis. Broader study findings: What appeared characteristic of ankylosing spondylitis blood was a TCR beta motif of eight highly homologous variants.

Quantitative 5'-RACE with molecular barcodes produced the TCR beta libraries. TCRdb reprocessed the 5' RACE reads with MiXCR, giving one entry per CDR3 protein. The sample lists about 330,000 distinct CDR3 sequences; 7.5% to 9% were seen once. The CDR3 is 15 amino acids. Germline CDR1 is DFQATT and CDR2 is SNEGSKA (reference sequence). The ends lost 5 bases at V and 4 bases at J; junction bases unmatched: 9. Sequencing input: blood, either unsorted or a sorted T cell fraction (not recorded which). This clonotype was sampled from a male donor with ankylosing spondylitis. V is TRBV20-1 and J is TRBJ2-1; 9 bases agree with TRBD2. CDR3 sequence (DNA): TGCAGTGCTCAAATAGCGGGAGAGTTTTACAATGAGCAGTTCTTC. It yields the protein CSAQIAGEFYNEQFF.